Below are 31 T cell receptor beta chains sequenced from a single sample in a study of T cell changes during pregnancy in multiple sclerosis. Assay used: immunoSEQ multiplex PCR; TCRdb lists only in-frame clones, some missing. Of some 87,000 clones listed, around 92% are singletons. The specimen was peripheral blood, collected in the first trimester of pregnancy. The receptors originated from a female donor with multiple sclerosis, enrolled in a pregnancy study.

There are a few counts of this clone. The gene calls are TRBV29-1 and TRBJ2-7; tentative D call: TRBD1 (5 bases). V was cut by 6 bases and J by 5 bases, with 14 bases left in between. Germline loops: CDR1 SQVTM, CDR2 ANQGSEA. The CDR3 has 12 amino acids. The CDR3 region has the DNA TGCAGCGTCGGAGCAGGGTCCAACGAGCAGTACTTC. It specifies CSVGAGSNEQYF.

The chain recombines TRBV5-1 with TRBJ2-7; 11 bases fit TRBD2. V was clipped by 4 bases and J by 4 bases; unmatched bases: 10. The CDR3 extends over 16 amino acids. Germline CDR1 is SGHRS and CDR2 is YFSETQ. For the CDR3, the DNA is TGCGCCAGCAGCACGGAACTAGCGGGAGTGGGGTACGAGCAGTACTTC. Translating gives CASSTELAGVGYEQYF.

The J gene is TRBJ2-7, the V gene TRBV7-2; 9 bases map to TRBD2. The ends lost 5 bases at V and 2 bases at J; junction bases unmatched: 7. CDR3 length: 15 amino acids. Per the germline V gene, CDR1 is SGHTA and CDR2 is FQGNSA. Here the CDR3 reads CASSVTSGSAYEQYF. The CDR3 DNA reads as TGTGCCAGCAGCGTCACTAGCGGGTCGGCCTACGAGCAGTACTTC.

The V and J genes are TRBV6-5 and TRBJ2-7, with a possible D match to TRBD1 (6 bases). The CDR3 sequence is 15 residues long. Germline V gene lookup returns CDR1 MNHEY and CDR2 SVGAGI. V was clipped by 5 bases and J by 0 bases, with 14 bases between them. CDR3 coding DNA: TGTGCCAGCAGTCCCCGGGACATGAGCTCCTACGAGCAGTACTTC. It codes for CASSPRDMSSYEQYF.

This clone occurred once. The chain combines TRBV9 with TRBJ2-1; tentative D call: TRBD2 (6 bases). This CDR3 has 15 amino acids. V dropped 4 bases and J dropped 3 bases, with 14 bases sitting between them. Germline CDR1 is SGDLS and CDR2 is YYNGEE. CDR3: CASSPFGGGYNEQFF. The CDR3 nucleotides read TGTGCCAGCAGCCCTTTTGGGGGAGGCTACAATGAGCAGTTCTTC.

The rearrangement links TRBV19 to TRBJ2-2, with 9 bases that match TRBD2. Looked up from germline, CDR1 is LNHDA and CDR2 is SQIVND (reference sequence). The CDR3 length is 17 residues. The ends lost 6 bases at V and 5 bases at J; junction bases unmatched: 13. Here the CDR3 DNA reads TGTGCCAGTAGGCGTGTCGCAGCGGGAGGAGGTACCGGGGAGCTGTTTTTT. It encodes CASRRVAAGGGTGELFF.

The DNA of the CDR3 is TGCGCCAGCAGCGCGGAGGCGACCCGAGACGGCTACACCTTC. As protein: CASSAEATRDGYTF. This sequence joins TRBV5-1 and TRBJ1-2; D gene ambiguous. Germline CDR1 reads SGHRS; CDR2 reads YFSETQ. V was trimmed by 4 bases and J by 8 bases, leaving 18 bases between them. The CDR3 totals 14 residues.

The chain joins TRBV19 to TRBJ2-1; perhaps TRBD1 as D (5 bases). Germline V gene sequence: CDR1 LNHDA, CDR2 SQIVND (reference sequence). V lost 4 bases and J 11 bases, leaving 12 bases between the germline ends. The CDR3 runs to 12 residues. The CDR3 DNA sequence: TGTGCCAGTAGTACCCTGACAGCTAAGCAGTTCTTC. Protein product: CASSTLTAKQFF.

J is TRBJ2-7 and V is TRBV27; D remains unclear. Germline V gives CDR1 MNHEY, CDR2 SMNVEV (reference sequence). Trimming removed 3 bases from V and 4 bases from J, with 10 bases in between. The CDR3 consists of 13 residues. The CDR3 DNA follows: TGTGCCAGCAGTTTGTTACCGACTTACGAGCAGTACTTC. This codes for CASSLLPTYEQYF.

CDR3 residues: CASSAETASNQPQHF. The CDR3 DNA sequence: TGTGCCAGCAGTGCGGAGACAGCGAGCAATCAGCCCCAGCATTTT. This rearrangement joins TRBV2 to TRBJ1-5; tentative D call: TRBD1 (5 bases). Trimming removed 4 bases from V and 1 base from J, with 11 bases in between. CDR3 length: 15 amino acids. Looked up from germline, CDR1 is SNHLY and CDR2 is FYNNEI. Based on the CDR3 plus reference TRBV2 and TRBJ1-5, the full variable domain is EPEVTQTPSHQVTQMGQEVILRCVPISNHLYFYWYRQILGQKVEFLVSFYNNEISEKSEIFDDQFSVERPDGSNFTLKIRSTKLEDSAMYFCASSAETASNQPQHFGDGTRLSIL.

The gene calls are TRBV5-1 and TRBJ1-1, with D maybe TRBD1 (6 bases). The V and J ends lost 4 bases and 0 bases respectively, with 13 bases between them. The length of the CDR3 is 15 residues. Per germline, CDR1 SGHRS and CDR2 YFSETQ. The CDR3 bases are TGCGCCAGCAGCCTGGACAGCTATATGAACACTGAAGCTTTCTTT. Its translation: CASSLDSYMNTEAFF.

V and J are TRBV4-2 and TRBJ1-2; the D gene is possibly TRBD1 (6 bases). Trimming stripped 1 base from V and 7 bases from J, with 16 bases between. The V gene's germline CDR1 is LGHNA and CDR2 YNFKEQ. This CDR3 spans 15 amino acids. The chain's CDR3 is CASSQGGTSKSGYTF. The CDR3 bases are TGTGCCAGCAGCCAAGGGGGGACATCAAAAAGTGGCTACACCTTC.

V is TRBV7-6 and J is TRBJ2-1; a possible D gene is TRBD2 (5 bases). Trimming cost V 3 bases and J 1 base, with 13 bases left between them. The CDR3 sequence is 16 residues long. CDR1 and CDR2 (germline): SGHVS, FNYEAQ. Here the CDR3 DNA reads TGTGCCAGCAGCTTTCAAGCGGAACCTTCCTACAATGAGCAGTTCTTC. Protein product: CASSFQAEPSYNEQFF. Full variable domain (outside the CDR3, taken from reference TRBV7-6 and TRBJ2-1): GAGVSQSPRYKVTKRGQDVALRCDPISGHVSLYWYRQALGQGPEFLTYFNYEAQQDKSGLPNDRFSAERPEGSISTLTIQRTEQRDSAMYRCASSFQAEPSYNEQFFGPGTRLTVL.

This sequence joins TRBV6-1 and TRBJ1-1; a possible D gene is TRBD1 (6 bases). V was clipped by 10 bases and J by 1 base, with 13 bases between them. Germline V gene data show CDR1 as MNHNS and CDR2 as SASEGT. This CDR3 is built from 13 residues. The DNA for the CDR3 is TGTGCCACCTCGGGACAAAGGAACACTGAAGCTTTCTTT. It encodes CATSGQRNTEAFF.

The rearrangement links TRBV6-6 to TRBJ2-7, with D possibly TRBD2 on 6 matching bases. V dropped 6 bases and J dropped 3 bases, with 15 bases sitting between them. The germline V gene has CDR1 MNHNY and CDR2 SVGAGI (reference sequence). This CDR3 contains 14 residues. In nucleotides, the CDR3 is TGTGCCAGCAGACTCCGGGACTCCAACTACGAGCAGTACTTC. It is translated as CASRLRDSNYEQYF.

V gene TRBV7-9 combines with J gene TRBJ1-3; 8 bases agree with TRBD1. Germline CDR1 reads SEHNR; CDR2 reads FQNEAQ (reference sequence). V was clipped by 10 bases and J by 0 bases; unmatched bases: 11. The CDR3 spans 16 residues. CDR3 nucleotide sequence: TGTGCCACCGGGAGGTGGACAGGGCCCTCTGGAAACACCATATATTTT. Residues: CATGRWTGPSGNTIYF.

The chain is built from TRBV27 and TRBJ2-1; tentatively, D is TRBD1 (5 bases). This CDR3 contains 14 residues. V lost 6 bases and J lost 5, with 14 bases in between. Germline V gene lookup returns CDR1 MNHEY and CDR2 SMNVEV (reference sequence). In DNA form, the CDR3 reads TGTGCCAGCAGCCTCGAGGACACGGACAATGAGCAGTTCTTC. Its translation is CASSLEDTDNEQFF.

The V gene is TRBV10-3, the J gene TRBJ2-1; 12 bases map to TRBD2. This CDR3 is built from 14 residues. Germline V gives CDR1 ENHRY, CDR2 SYGVKD. J was trimmed by 10 bases and V by 10 bases; bases with no gene match: 11. CDR3 in DNA: TGTGCCACGCAAACTAGCGGGAGGCTGGAGGAGCAGTTCTTC. Protein: CATQTSGRLEEQFF.

This clone was picked up a small number of times. The chain joins TRBV6-1 to TRBJ1-1, with 9 bases lining up with TRBD1. Germline trimming cut 7 bases from V and 2 bases from J; bases unmatched to any gene: 8. The germline V gene has CDR1 MNHNS and CDR2 SASEGT. This CDR3 is 15 amino acids long. CDR3 sequence (DNA): TGTGCCAGCAACCCTCGGGGACAGGGTAACACTGAAGCTTTCTTT. Translation gives CASNPRGQGNTEAFF.

V is TRBV5-1 and J is TRBJ2-3; weak D call: TRBD1 (5 bases). The CDR3 runs to 13 residues. CDR1 and CDR2 from the germline V gene are SGHRS and YFSETQ. The V and J ends lost 6 bases and 1 base respectively, with 9 bases between them. The CDR3 region is CASMKTGTDTQYF. CDR3 in DNA: TGCGCCAGCATGAAGACAGGCACAGATACGCAGTATTTT.

In this sample, this clone turned up many times. The chain has TRBV27 and TRBJ2-7; 7 nucleotides align to TRBD1. V trimming: 7 bases; J trimming: 5 bases; junction bases outside the gene matches: 5. Germline values: CDR1 MNHEY, CDR2 SMNVEV (reference sequence). CDR3 size: 12 residues. CDR3 region: CASTTTGDEQYF. CDR3 sequence (DNA): TGTGCCAGCACTACCACAGGGGACGAGCAGTACTTC.

The gene calls are TRBV29-1 and TRBJ1-2, with 9 bases aligning to TRBD1. V lost 2 bases to trimming and J lost 8 bases; unmatched junction nucleotides: 9. Germline V lookup: CDR1 SQVTM, CDR2 ANQGSEA. The CDR3 runs 14 residues. This chain's CDR3 is CSVEHPGQGTGYTF. CDR3 in DNA: TGCAGCGTTGAACACCCGGGACAGGGAACGGGCTACACCTTC.

This sequence joins TRBV7-9 and TRBJ2-7, with a tentative D call TRBD2 (6 bases). The CDR3 is 15 amino acids. V was shortened by 4 bases and J by 2 bases, with 15 bases between the two germline ends. Germline lookup yields CDR1 SEHNR and CDR2 FQNEAQ (reference sequence). The CDR3 bases are TGTGCCAGCAGCTCGCAAAGGGAGGCCACCTACGAGCAGTACTTC. The encoded protein is CASSSQREATYEQYF.

This chain uses TRBV5-6 with TRBJ2-5, with 7 bases fitting TRBD1. J was trimmed by 3 bases and V by 4 bases; bases with no gene match: 12. The CDR3 is 16 amino acids. CDR1 is SGHDT, CDR2 YYEEEE, per germline. DNA of the CDR3: TGTGCCAGCAGCGGGGGACAGCGCAAACGAAAAGAGACCCAGTACTTC. As protein: CASSGGQRKRKETQYF.

V and J are TRBV28 and TRBJ2-5, with 7 bases that match TRBD1. The CDR3 has 15 amino acids. The V gene's germline CDR1 is MDHEN and CDR2 SYDVKM. J lost 2 bases, V lost 4 bases, and 7 bases had no gene match. The CDR3 spells CASSSTGQQQETQYF. The CDR3 DNA reads TGTGCCAGCAGTTCCACGGGACAGCAGCAAGAGACCCAGTACTTC.

A single count supports this clone. The rearrangement uses TRBV5-1 and TRBJ1-4, with D maybe TRBD1 (5 bases). The CDR3 is 18 amino acids. V was clipped by 5 bases and J by 0 bases, with 20 bases between them. The germline V gene has CDR1 SGHRS and CDR2 YFSETQ. CDR3 coding DNA: TGCGCCAGCAGAACTGGGACTGACGATCGAGCAACTAATGAAAAACTGTTTTTT. Translated: CASRTGTDDRATNEKLFF.

J is TRBJ2-6 and V is TRBV15, with D possibly being TRBD1 (6 bases). This CDR3 comprises 17 residues. V lost 7 bases and J 0 bases, leaving 16 bases between the germline ends. Germline V gene sequence: CDR1 LNHNV, CDR2 YYDKDF (reference sequence). CDR3 in DNA: TGTGCCACCACCGCCCGGGACAAATTCTCTGGGGCCAACGTCCTGACTTTC. Translating gives CATTARDKFSGANVLTF.

The V gene is TRBV7-6, the J gene TRBJ1-1; D not resolved. V was shortened by 2 bases and J by 5 bases, with 9 bases between the two germline ends. This CDR3 has 13 amino acids. Per the germline V gene, CDR1 is SGHVS and CDR2 is FNYEAQ. CDR3 protein: CASSLSSGTEAFF. The CDR3 DNA follows: TGTGCCAGCAGCTTATCGTCCGGTACTGAAGCTTTCTTT.

The chain has TRBV5-4 and TRBJ2-1; D uncertain. Germline CDR1 and CDR2: SGHNT and YYREEE (reference sequence). V was trimmed by 1 base and J by 3 bases, leaving 5 bases between them. The CDR3 has 13 residues. The CDR3 DNA follows: TGTGCCAGCAGCTTGCGGGTCTACAATGAGCAGTTCTTC. It encodes CASSLRVYNEQFF.

This chain uses TRBV29-1 with TRBJ1-1; D possibly corresponds to TRBD1 (5 bases). The germline gives CDR1 SQVTM, CDR2 ANQGSEA. The CDR3 is made up of 12 amino acids. V shed 3 bases and J shed 6 bases, with 11 bases lying between them. CDR3 DNA sequence: TGCAGCGTTGACAGGGTCAAAGCTGAAGCTTTCTTT. It yields the protein CSVDRVKAEAFF. Supplemented by reference TRBV29-1 and TRBJ1-1, the full variable domain reads SAVISQKPSRDICQRGTSLTIQCQVDSQVTMMFWYRQQPGQSLTLIATANQGSEATYESGFVIDKFPISRPNLTFSTLTVSNMSPEDSSIYLCSVDRVKAEAFFGQGTRLTVV.

V is TRBV28 and J is TRBJ1-3; D perhaps matches TRBD1 (5 bases). The CDR3 sequence is 16 residues long. V was trimmed by 6 bases and J by 0 bases, leaving 15 bases between them. Germline CDR1 reads MDHEN; CDR2 reads SYDVKM. For the CDR3, the DNA is TGTGCCAGCAGCCCCTGGGGCACCTCCTCTGGAAACACCATATATTTT. It translates to CASSPWGTSSGNTIYF.